This TCR beta chain was profiled in a study of shared clonotypes between healthy human individuals. On the study more broadly: Sampling drew on donors who were a couple of women and a few men aged 18 to 49. Per donor, CD8 memory used one plate, CD8 naive used two, CD4 memory used three and CD4 naive used three.

With 4 bases clipped from V and 2 bases from J, the junction kept 3 bases outside the gene matches. Germline CDR1 reads MNHNS; CDR2 reads SASEGT. The CDR3 runs 15 residues. In the sorted-subset replicate PCRs, approximately 200 ng DNA, 25,000 to 30,000 T cell genomes, was used. The repertoire was sequenced with immunoSEQ multiplex PCR; TCRdb's copy has only in-frame clones and lacks some. Here the sample spans 950,000 to 1,100,000 clones, 75% to 80% being singletons. Splitting of CD4+ cells produced CD45RA+ naive and CD45RA-negative memory subsets. Sequencing used memory CD4+ T cells from PBMCs. Subset given: CD45RA-negative fraction. This chain links TRBV6-1 with TRBJ1-3; TRBD1 matches at 9 bases. This sequence was found in a young man in good health. Some clones in this sample may be carry-over from other donors' samples. The CDR3 bases are TGTGCCAGCAGTGTACAGGGGGCTACTGGAAACACCATATATTTT. The encoded protein is CASSVQGATGNTIYF.